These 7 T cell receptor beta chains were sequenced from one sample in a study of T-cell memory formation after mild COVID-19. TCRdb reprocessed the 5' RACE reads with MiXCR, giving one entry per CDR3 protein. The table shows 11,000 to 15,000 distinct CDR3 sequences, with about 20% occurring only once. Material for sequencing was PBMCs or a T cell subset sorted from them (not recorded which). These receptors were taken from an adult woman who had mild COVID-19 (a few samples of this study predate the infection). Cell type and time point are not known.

The CDR3 coding sequence is TGTGCCAGCAGCTTGATCGCTTACGAGCAGTACTTC. Amino acids: CASSLIAYEQYF. This rearrangement joins TRBV11-2 to TRBJ2-7, with D uncertain. CDR1 SGHAT and CDR2 FQNNGV come from the germline V gene. The CDR3 spans 12 residues. Between the trimmed V and J ends, which lost 3 bases and 4 bases, there was a span of 7 bases.

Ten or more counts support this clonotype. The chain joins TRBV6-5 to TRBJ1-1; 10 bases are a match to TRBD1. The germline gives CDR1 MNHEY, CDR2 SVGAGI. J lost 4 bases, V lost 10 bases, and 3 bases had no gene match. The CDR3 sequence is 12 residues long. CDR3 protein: CATGQGGTEAFF. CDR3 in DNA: TGTGCCACCGGACAGGGGGGCACTGAAGCTTTCTTT.

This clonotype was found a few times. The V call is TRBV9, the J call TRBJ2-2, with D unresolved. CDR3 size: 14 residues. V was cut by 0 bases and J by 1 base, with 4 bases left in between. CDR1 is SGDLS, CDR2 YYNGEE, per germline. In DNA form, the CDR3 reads TGTGCCAGCAGCGTAGCCAGGAACACCGGGGAGCTGTTTTTT. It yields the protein CASSVARNTGELFF.

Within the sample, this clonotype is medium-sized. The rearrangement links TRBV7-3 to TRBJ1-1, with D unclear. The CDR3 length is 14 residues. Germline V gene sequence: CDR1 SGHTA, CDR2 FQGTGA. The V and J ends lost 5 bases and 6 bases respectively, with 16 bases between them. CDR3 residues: CASSPGPGGAEAFF. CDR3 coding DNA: TGTGCCAGCAGCCCCGGCCCAGGTGGCGCTGAAGCTTTCTTT.

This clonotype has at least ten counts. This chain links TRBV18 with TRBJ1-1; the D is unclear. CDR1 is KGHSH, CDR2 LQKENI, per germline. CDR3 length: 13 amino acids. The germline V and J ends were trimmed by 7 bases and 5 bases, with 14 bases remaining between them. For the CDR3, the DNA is TGTGCCAGCTATACTGACTGGGCGACTGAAGCTTTCTTT. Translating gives CASYTDWATEAFF.

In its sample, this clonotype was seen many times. CDR3 in amino acids: CASGPDHGPPFGAFF. CDR3 nucleotide sequence: TGTGCTAGTGGTCCCGATCACGGACCGCCCTTCGGAGCTTTCTTT. The chain combines TRBV12-5 with TRBJ1-1; D unresolved. V dropped 5 bases and J dropped 10 bases, with 23 bases sitting between them. Germline CDR1 and CDR2: LGHNT and FRNRAP. CDR3 length equals 15 residues.

CDR3 protein: CASRYRDVTEEPYGYTF. The CDR3 coding sequence is TGTGCCAGCAGGTACCGGGACGTGACAGAGGAGCCCTATGGCTACACCTTC. The chain couples TRBV12-3 or TRBV12-4 to TRBJ1-2; D is perhaps TRBD1 (5 bases). CDR3 size: 17 residues. Trimming left V 6 bases short and J 4 bases short, with 24 bases between.